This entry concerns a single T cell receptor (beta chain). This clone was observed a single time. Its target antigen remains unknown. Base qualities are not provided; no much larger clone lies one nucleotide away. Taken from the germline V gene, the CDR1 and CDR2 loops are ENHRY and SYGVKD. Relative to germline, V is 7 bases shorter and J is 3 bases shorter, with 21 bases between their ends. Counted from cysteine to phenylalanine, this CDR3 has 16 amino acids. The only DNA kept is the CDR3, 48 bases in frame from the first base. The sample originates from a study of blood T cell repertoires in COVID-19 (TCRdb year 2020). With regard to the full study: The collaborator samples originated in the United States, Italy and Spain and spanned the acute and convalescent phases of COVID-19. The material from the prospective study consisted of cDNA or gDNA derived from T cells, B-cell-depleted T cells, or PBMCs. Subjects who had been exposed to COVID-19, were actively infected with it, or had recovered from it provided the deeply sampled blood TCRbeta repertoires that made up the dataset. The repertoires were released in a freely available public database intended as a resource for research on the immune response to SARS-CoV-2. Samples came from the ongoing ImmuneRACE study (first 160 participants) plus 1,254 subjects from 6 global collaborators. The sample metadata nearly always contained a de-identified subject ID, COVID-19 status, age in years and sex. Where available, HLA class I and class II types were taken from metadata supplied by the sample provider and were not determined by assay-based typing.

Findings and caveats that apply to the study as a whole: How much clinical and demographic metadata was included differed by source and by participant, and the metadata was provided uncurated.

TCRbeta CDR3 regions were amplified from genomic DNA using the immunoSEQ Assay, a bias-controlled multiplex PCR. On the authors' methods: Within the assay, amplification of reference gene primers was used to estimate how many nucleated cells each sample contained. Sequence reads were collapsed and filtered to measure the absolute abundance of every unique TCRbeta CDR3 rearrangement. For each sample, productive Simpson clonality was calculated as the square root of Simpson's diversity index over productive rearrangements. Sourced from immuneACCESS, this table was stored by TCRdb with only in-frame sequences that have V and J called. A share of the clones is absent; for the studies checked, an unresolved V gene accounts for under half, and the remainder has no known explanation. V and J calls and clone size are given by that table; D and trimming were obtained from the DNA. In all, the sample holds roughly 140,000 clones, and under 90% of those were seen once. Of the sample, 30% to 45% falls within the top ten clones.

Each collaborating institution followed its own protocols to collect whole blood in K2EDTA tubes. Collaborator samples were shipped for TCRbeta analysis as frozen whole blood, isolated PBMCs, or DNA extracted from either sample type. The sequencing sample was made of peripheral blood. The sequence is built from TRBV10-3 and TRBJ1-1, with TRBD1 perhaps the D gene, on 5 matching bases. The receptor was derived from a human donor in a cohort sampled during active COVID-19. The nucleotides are TGTGCCATCAATACGGGAGGACACTTGGGGGACACTGAAGCTTTCTTT. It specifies CAINTGGHLGDTEAFF.